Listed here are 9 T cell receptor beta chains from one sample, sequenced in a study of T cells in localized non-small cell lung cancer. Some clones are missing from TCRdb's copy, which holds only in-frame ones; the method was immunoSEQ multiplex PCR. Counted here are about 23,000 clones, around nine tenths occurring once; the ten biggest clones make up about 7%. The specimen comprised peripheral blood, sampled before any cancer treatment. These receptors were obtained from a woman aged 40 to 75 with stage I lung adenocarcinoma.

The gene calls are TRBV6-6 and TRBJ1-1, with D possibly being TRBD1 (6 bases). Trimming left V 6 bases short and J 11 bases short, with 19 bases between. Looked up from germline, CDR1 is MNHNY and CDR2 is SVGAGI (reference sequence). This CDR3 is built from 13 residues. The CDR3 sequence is CASSQVDRSRAFF. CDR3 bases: TGTGCCAGCAGCCAGGTCGACAGGAGTCGGGCTTTCTTT.

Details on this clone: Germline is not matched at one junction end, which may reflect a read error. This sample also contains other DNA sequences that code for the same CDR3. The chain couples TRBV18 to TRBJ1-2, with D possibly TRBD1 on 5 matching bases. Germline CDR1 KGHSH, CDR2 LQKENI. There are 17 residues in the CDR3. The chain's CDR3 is CASPKIGDHLANYGYTF. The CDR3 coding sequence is TGTGCCAGCCCGAAAATAGGGGACCATTTAGCTAACTATGGTTACACCTTC.

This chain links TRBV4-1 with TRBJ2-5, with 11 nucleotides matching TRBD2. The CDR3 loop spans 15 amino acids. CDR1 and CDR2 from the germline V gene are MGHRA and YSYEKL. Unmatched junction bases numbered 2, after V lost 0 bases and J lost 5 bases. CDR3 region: CASSQEASGRETQYF. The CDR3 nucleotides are TGCGCCAGCAGCCAAGAGGCTAGCGGGAGGGAGACCCAGTACTTC.

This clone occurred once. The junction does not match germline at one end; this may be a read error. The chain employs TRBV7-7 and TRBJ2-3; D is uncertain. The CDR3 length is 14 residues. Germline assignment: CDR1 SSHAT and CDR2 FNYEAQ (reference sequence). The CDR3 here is CASSRGPSTDTQYF. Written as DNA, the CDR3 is TGTGCTAGCAGCCGAGGCCCAAGCACAGATACGCAGTATTTT.

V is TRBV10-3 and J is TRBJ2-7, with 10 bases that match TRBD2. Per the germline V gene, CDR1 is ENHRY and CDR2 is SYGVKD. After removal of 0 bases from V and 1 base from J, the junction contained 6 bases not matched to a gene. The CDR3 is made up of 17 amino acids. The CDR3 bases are TGTGCCATCAGTGAGTCCCTAGCGGGAGATGCATCCTACGAGCAGTACTTC. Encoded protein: CAISESLAGDASYEQYF.

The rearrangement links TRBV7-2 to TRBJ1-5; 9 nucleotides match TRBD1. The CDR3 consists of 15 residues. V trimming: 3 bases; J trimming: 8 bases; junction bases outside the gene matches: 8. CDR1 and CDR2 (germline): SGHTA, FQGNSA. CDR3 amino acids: CASSFQGTGNEPQHF. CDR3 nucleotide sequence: TGTGCCAGCAGCTTTCAGGGGACAGGGAATGAGCCCCAGCATTTT. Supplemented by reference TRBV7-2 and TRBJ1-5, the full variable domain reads GAGVSQSPSNKVTEKGKDVELRCDPISGHTALYWYRQSLGQGLEFLIYFQGNSAPDKSGLPSDRFSAERTGGSVSTLTIQRTQQEDSAVYLCASSFQGTGNEPQHFGDGTRLSIL.

CDR3: CASSFSQTYLSSYNEQFF. The CDR3 DNA sequence: TGTGCCAGCAGTTTTAGTCAGACATACCTTAGCTCCTACAATGAGCAGTTCTTC. This chain uses TRBV28 with TRBJ2-1; D is uncertain. The CDR3 spans 18 residues. The V gene's germline CDR1 is MDHEN and CDR2 SYDVKM. Trimming pared 3 bases from V and 0 bases from J, leaving 18 bases between.

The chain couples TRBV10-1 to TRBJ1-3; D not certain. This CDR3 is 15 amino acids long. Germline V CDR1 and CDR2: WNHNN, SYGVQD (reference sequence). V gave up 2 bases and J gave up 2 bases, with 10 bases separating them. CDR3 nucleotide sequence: TGCGCCAGCAGTGAGACAGCCGAAACTGGAAACACCATATATTTT. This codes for CASSETAETGNTIYF.

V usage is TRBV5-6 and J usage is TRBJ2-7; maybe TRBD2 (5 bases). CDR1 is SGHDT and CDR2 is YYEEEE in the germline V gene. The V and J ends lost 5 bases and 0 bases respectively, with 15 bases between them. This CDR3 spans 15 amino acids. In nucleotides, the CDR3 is TGTGCCAGCAGAAAACGGGGTTACAGCTCCTACGAGCAGTACTTC. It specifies CASRKRGYSSYEQYF.